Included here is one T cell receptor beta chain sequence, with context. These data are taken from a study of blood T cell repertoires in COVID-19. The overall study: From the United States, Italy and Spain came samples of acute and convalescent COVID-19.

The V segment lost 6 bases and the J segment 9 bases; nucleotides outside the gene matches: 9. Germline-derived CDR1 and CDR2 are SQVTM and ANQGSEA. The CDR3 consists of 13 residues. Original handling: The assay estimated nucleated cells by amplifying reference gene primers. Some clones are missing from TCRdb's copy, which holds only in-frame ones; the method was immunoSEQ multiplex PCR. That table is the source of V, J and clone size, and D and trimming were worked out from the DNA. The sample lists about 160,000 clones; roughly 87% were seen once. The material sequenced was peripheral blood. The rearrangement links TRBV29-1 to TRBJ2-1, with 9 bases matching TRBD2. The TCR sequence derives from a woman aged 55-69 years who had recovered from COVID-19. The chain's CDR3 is CSVRAGGRSEQFF. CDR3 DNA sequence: TGCAGCGTCCGAGCGGGGGGCCGCAGTGAGCAGTTCTTC.